Listed below are T cell receptor beta chains from one sample, sequenced in a study of T-cell reconstitution after alpha-beta-depleted transplantation in children. Via MiXCR, TCRdb re-called the PCR reads, giving one row per CDR3 protein. The table records around 450,000 distinct CDR3 sequences, approximately 42% of them present only once. The material was PBMCs, obtained before TCRalphabeta/CD19-depleted stem cell transplant. The source is a girl aged 2 to 10 with aplastic anemia, due to receive a stem cell transplant. CDR3s include the opening cysteine and the closing phenylalanine or tryptophan. A D gene is named only where the DNA matches it firmly. A row's size may be missing; if present it is once, few, many or a size class.

size	V	J	D	DNA	CDR3
many	TRBV6-1	TRBJ2-3	TRBD2	TGTGCCAGCAGTGGAGCGGGGTCCCTCGCAGATACGCAGTATTTT	CASSGAGSLADTQYF
few	TRBV7-3	TRBJ2-7	TRBD1	TGTGCCAGCAGCTTAAGTTTGGACAGGGGGGAAATATACGAGCAGTACTTC	CASSLSLDRGEIYEQYF
many	TRBV7-9	TRBJ1-3	NA	TGTGCCAGCAGCTTAGCGGGAACGGACCGACCTGGAAACACCATATATTTT	CASSLAGTDRPGNTIYF
few	TRBV20-1	TRBJ2-1	TRBD2	TGCAGCCATTCGGGACTAGCGGACTACAATGAGCAGTTCTTC	CSHSGLADYNEQFF
NA	TRBV20-1	TRBJ1-5	NA	TGCAGTGCCCGGGACTCAGGCCAGCCCCAGCATTTT	CSARDSGQPQHF
NA	TRBV6-2/TRBV6-3	TRBJ1-6	NA	TGTGCCAGCAGTTACAGCGCCGGTTCACCCCTCCACTTT	CASSYSAGSPLHF
many	TRBV29-1	TRBJ2-2	NA	TGCAGCGTTGAAGAGGGAATCGGCACCGGGGAGCTGTTTTTT	CSVEEGIGTGELFF
once	TRBV20-1	TRBJ2-1	TRBD2	TGCAGTGCTAGATCGAGCGGGGTCGACAATGAGCAGTTCTTC	CSARSSGVDNEQFF
NA	TRBV5-1	TRBJ2-5	NA	TGCGCCAGCAGCTTGGATGTCGGGGCCAGTGGGCAAGAGACCCAGTACTTC	CASSLDVGASGQETQYF
NA	TRBV5-1	TRBJ2-6	TRBD1	TGCGCCAGCAGCTCGGACAGGCGCTCTGGGGCCAACGTCCTGACTTTC	CASSSDRRSGANVLTF
once	TRBV20-1	TRBJ2-7	TRBD2	TGCAGTGCTGGGTCCCTAGCGGCAGGTTCGTACGAGCAGTACTTC	CSAGSLAAGSYEQYF
NA	TRBV20-1	TRBJ1-4	NA	TGCAGTGCTCTCAAGGACGGCTTTAGAGGAAACCCGCCTTTT	CSALKDGFRGNPPF
few	TRBV5-1	TRBJ2-3	NA	TGCGCCAGCAGCTTCAGCCAGTCGACTAGCACAGATACGCAGTATTTT	CASSFSQSTSTDTQYF
many	TRBV3-1	TRBJ2-3	NA	TGTGCCAGCAGCCAAAAGGATACGCAGTATTTT	CASSQKDTQYF
NA	TRBV4-1	TRBJ2-7	TRBD1	TGCGCCAGCAGCCCCAGACAGGGGAAAGAGCAGTACTTC	CASSPRQGKEQYF
few	TRBV27	TRBJ2-5	TRBD2	TGTGCCAGCAGTTCACCGGGGAGTAGGACTAGCGGGGGGTCGCAAGAGACCCAGTACTTC	CASSSPGSRTSGGSQETQYF
few	TRBV20-1	TRBJ2-1	NA	TGCAGTGCTCAAGGGCCAGGATACAATGAGCAGTTCTTC	CSAQGPGYNEQFF
NA	TRBV6-1	TRBJ1-2	TRBD1	TGTGCCAACAGTACCGGGACAGGATATGGTTATGGCTACACCTTC	CANSTGTGYGYGYTF
few	TRBV5-1	TRBJ2-1	NA	TGCGCCAGCAGCATTACTGACAATGAGCAGTTCTTC	CASSITDNEQFF
NA	TRBV20-1	TRBJ1-5	TRBD1	TGCAGTGCCGCCTCAGGGGGCCATCAGCCCCAGCATTTT	CSAASGGHQPQHF
few	TRBV18	TRBJ1-2	TRBD1	TGTGCCAGCTCACCGACAGGGGGCTTCGGAAACTATGGCTACACCTTC	CASSPTGGFGNYGYTF
many	TRBV20-1	TRBJ2-1	NA	TGCAGTGCTACCCCGCGGGAATTCTCCTACAATGAGCAGTTCTTC	CSATPREFSYNEQFF
NA	TRBV10-3	TRBJ2-5	TRBD2	TGTGCCATCAGTGCCAGACGCGGGACTAGCGGACTCCAAGAGACCCAGTACTTC	CAISARRGTSGLQETQYF
many	TRBV5-1	TRBJ2-1	NA	TGCGCCAGCAGCTTGGAGCGACGAGGGGATGAGCAGTTCTTC	CASSLERRGDEQFF
NA	TRBV5-4	TRBJ2-6	NA	TGTGCCAGCAGCTGGTTTGGGTCTTTCTCTGGGGCCAACGTCCTGACTTTC	CASSWFGSFSGANVLTF
NA	TRBV30	TRBJ2-7	TRBD2	TGTGCCTGGAGTGCAGGACTAGCGGGTGAGCAGTACTTC	CAWSAGLAGEQYF
few	TRBV20-1	TRBJ2-1	NA	TGCAGTGCTACTAGCTCCCGATACAATGAGCAGTTCTTC	CSATSSRYNEQFF
once	TRBV27	TRBJ2-3	NA	TGTGCCAGCGTAACCGGGCGGGGGCGCTCCTTTGCGCAGTATTTT	CASVTGRGRSFAQYF
NA	TRBV29-1	TRBJ2-5	NA	TGCAGCGTTTCGGAAGTTCGGCAGGACCGCGAGACCCAGTACTTC	CSVSEVRQDRETQYF
once	TRBV7-9	TRBJ2-3	TRBD1	TGTGCCAGCAGCTTAGCCGACAGGGAGACCACAGATACGCAGTATTTT	CASSLADRETTDTQYF
many	TRBV28	TRBJ2-5	NA	TGTGCCAGCAGTTTGGTGGAGGGCTGGGAGACCCAGTACTTC	CASSLVEGWETQYF
many	TRBV10-3	TRBJ2-2	TRBD2	TGTGCCATCAGTGAGCCCCGACTAGCGGACACCGGGGAGCTGTTTTTT	CAISEPRLADTGELFF
NA	TRBV20-1	TRBJ1-2	TRBD1	TGCAGTGCTTACTACAGGGGGGGAAGGGGCTACACCTTC	CSAYYRGGRGYTF
few	TRBV4-2	TRBJ2-1	TRBD2	TGTGCCAGCAGCCGGACTAGCGGGTATGAGTACAATGAGCAGTTCTTC	CASSRTSGYEYNEQFF
NA	TRBV5-1	TRBJ2-3	NA	TGCGCCAGCAGCTCCCAGGGATCCTCTAGCACAGATACGCAGTATTTT	CASSSQGSSSTDTQYF
NA	TRBV6-1	TRBJ2-2	NA	TGTGCCAGCAGGCCAGGGTGGGGGCGGCAAACCGGGGAGCTGTTTTTT	CASRPGWGRQTGELFF
NA	TRBV20-1	TRBJ2-2	TRBD1	TGCAGCGCTCAGGGGGACGCTCAAACCGGGGAGCTGTTTTTT	CSAQGDAQTGELFF
NA	TRBV12-3/TRBV12-4	TRBJ2-5	TRBD2	TGTGCCAGCGCCCCGACTAGCGGGGAAAAGACCCAGTACTTC	CASAPTSGEKTQYF
many	TRBV5-1	TRBJ2-5	TRBD2	TGCGCCAGCAGCCTGTTTAGCGGGAACCAAGAGACCCAGTACTTC	CASSLFSGNQETQYF
once	TRBV7-6	TRBJ2-5	TRBD2	TGTGCCAGCAGCACCCTAGCGGGGGCCAGGGAGACCCAGTACTTC	CASSTLAGARETQYF
NA	TRBV5-5	TRBJ2-1	TRBD2	TGTGCCAGCAGCTTGGCCTTTTTTGGGACTAACCGCTTGGAGGTGCAGTTCTTC	CASSLAFFGTNRLEVQFF
NA	TRBV10-3	TRBJ2-1	NA	TGTGCCATCAGGAATGGCGGGGGCGCTCCGGCTGAGCAGTTCTTC	CAIRNGGGAPAEQFF
NA	TRBV7-9	TRBJ2-5	TRBD1	TGTGCCAGCAGCTTAGATCGGGCGGACAGGGCAGGAGAGACCCAGTACTTC	CASSLDRADRAGETQYF
few	TRBV6-1	TRBJ2-3	NA	TGTGCCAGCAGTCCCCGAAGGGGGAGGTCTAGCACAGATACGCAGTATTTT	CASSPRRGRSSTDTQYF
NA	TRBV15	TRBJ2-3	NA	TGTGCCACCAGCAGAGAGCCCACCCCTACAGATACGCAGTATTTT	CATSREPTPTDTQYF
NA	TRBV20-1	TRBJ2-3	TRBD1	TGCAGTGCCCGACAGGGGTCAGATACGCAGTATTTT	CSARQGSDTQYF
NA	TRBV20-1	TRBJ2-7	NA	TGCAGTGCTAGAGGACAGGTTCCGCCGATTCCCTACGAGCAGTACTTC	CSARGQVPPIPYEQYF
many	TRBV15	TRBJ1-1	TRBD1	TGTGCCACCAGCGCCCGGACAGGGAGAGGAAGAACTGAAGCTTTCTTT	CATSARTGRGRTEAFF
many	TRBV14	TRBJ1-1	TRBD1	TGTGCCAGCAGCCGCTTACAGGGGGCGCCCACTGAAGCTTTCTTT	CASSRLQGAPTEAFF
few	TRBV6-4	TRBJ2-1	NA	TGTGCCAGCAGTGGGGGGGGGGCATCTGAGCAGTTCTTC	CASSGGGASEQFF
NA	TRBV29-1	TRBJ2-7	NA	TGCAGCGTTGGACCGGGACTGGCCTACGAGCAGTACTTC	CSVGPGLAYEQYF
many	TRBV5-1	TRBJ2-7	NA	TGCGCCAGCTGCCCAGACTCCCACCACGAGCAGTACTTC	CASCPDSHHEQYF
NA	TRBV11-3	TRBJ2-1	NA	TGTGCCAGCAGCTTAGTTTCTAGTAATGAGCAGTTCTTC	CASSLVSSNEQFF
few	TRBV10-3	TRBJ2-7	TRBD1	TGTGCCATCAGTGACCCCGCCGGACAGGGCCCTTTATCCTACGAGCAGTACTTC	CAISDPAGQGPLSYEQYF